This T cell receptor (beta chain) stems from a study of T cell repertoires in cytomegalovirus infection. Background on the study: CMV epitopes, recently identified HLA-C-restricted and well-studied HLA-B-restricted, were used. CMV infection plus the matching HLA type was flagged by public TCR beta signatures. Notes on the study in general: Within the response measured ex vivo, HLA-C-restricted CMV-specific TCR beta clonotypes were dominant. Of the TCR beta families, the public ones yielded a cumulative frequency that identified carriers of CMV plus the relevant HLA.

This CDR3 spans 14 amino acids. V lost 2 bases, J lost 9 bases, and 5 bases stayed unmatched. Germline V gives CDR1 KGHSH, CDR2 LQKENI. From the reads, TCRdb called clonotypes with MiXCR, one entry per CDR3 protein. The sample holds 700,000 to 850,000 distinct CDR3 sequences; about 30% are singletons and the top ten take 9.5% to 15%. About this clonotype: Its antigen is as yet unknown.

The clonotype was recovered from a human donor in good health (CMV status not recorded). Some clones in this sample may be carry-over from other donors' samples. Sequenced here: cultured CD8+ T cells from PBMCs, sampled from culture after CMV antigen stimulation. V and J are TRBV18 and TRBJ1-2; 11 bases match TRBD1. CDR3 loop: CASSPGQGAESYTF. CDR3 sequence (DNA): TGTGCCAGCTCACCAGGACAGGGGGCGGAGAGCTACACCTTC.